This T cell receptor beta chain originates from a study of cytomegalovirus exposure and HLA in healthy donors. The PCR used 60 Vbeta and 13 Jbeta primers. Using immunoSEQ multiplex PCR, the repertoire was profiled, and TCRdb retains in-frame clones only, with some absent. The table includes 99,000 or so clones, 15% detected once. The CDR3 spans 13 residues. Germline CDR1 is SNHLY and CDR2 is FYNNEI. V was clipped by 7 bases and J by 6 bases; unmatched bases: 5. A word on this clone: Its antigen is undetermined.

General study findings and limits: In vitro, a few CMV-associated chains proved specific for CMV antigens.

The chain couples TRBV2 to TRBJ2-4, with 8 bases matching TRBD1. Sample: PBMCs. The sequence derives from a female donor in good health and CMV-seronegative. As DNA, the CDR3 is TGTGCCAGCACCGGACAGGGAACAAACATTCAGTACTTC. Translated, it gives CASTGQGTNIQYF.